This T cell receptor (beta chain) was obtained from a study of control samples from healthy donors and cancer patients. Trimming left V 8 bases short and J 0 bases short, with 10 bases between. This CDR3 is built from 12 residues. Germline CDR1 reads SQVTM; CDR2 reads ANQGSEA. Data came from immunoSEQ multiplex PCR; TCRdb stores just in-frame clones and leaves some out. The listing records about 210,000 clones. The chain uses TRBV29-1 and TRBJ1-1; D remains ambiguous. The specimen sequenced was blood. This clonotype originated in a woman aged 25 to 39 in good health. The CDR3 spells CSTTRMNTEAFF. DNA for the CDR3: TGCAGCACGACAAGAATGAACACTGAAGCTTTCTTT.